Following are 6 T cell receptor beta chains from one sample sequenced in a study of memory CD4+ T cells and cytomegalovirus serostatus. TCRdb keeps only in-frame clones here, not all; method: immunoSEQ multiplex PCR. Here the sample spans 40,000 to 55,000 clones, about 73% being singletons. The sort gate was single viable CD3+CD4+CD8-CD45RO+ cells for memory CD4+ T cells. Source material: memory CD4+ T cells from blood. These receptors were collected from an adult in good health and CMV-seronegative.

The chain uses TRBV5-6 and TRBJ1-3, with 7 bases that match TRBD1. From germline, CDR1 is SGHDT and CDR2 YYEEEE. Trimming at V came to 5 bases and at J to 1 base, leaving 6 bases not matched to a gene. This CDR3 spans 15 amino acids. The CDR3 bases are TGTGCCAGCAGGTTTGGGACAGCTTCTGGAAACACCATATATTTT. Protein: CASRFGTASGNTIYF.

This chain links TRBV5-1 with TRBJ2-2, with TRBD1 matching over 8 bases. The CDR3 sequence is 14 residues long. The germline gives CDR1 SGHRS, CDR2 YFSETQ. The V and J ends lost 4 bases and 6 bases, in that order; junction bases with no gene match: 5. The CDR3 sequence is CASSGQGSSGELFF. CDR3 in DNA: TGCGCCAGCAGCGGACAGGGATCGTCCGGGGAGCTGTTTTTT.

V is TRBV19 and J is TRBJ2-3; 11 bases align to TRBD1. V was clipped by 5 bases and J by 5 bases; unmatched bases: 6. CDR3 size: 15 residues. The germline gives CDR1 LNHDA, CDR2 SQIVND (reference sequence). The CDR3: CASSPGQGAGDTQYF. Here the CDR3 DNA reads TGTGCCAGTAGTCCAGGACAGGGGGCGGGAGATACGCAGTATTTT.

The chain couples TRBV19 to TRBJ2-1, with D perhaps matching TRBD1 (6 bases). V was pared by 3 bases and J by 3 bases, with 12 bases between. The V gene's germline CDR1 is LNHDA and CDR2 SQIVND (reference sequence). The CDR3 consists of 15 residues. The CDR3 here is CASSMSGVVYNEQFF. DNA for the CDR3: TGTGCCAGTAGTATGTCAGGGGTCGTCTACAATGAGCAGTTCTTC.

For the CDR3, the DNA is TGTGCTAGTGGTTTGGCCGGTCCAGAGACCCAGTACTTC. This codes for CASGLAGPETQYF. The chain combines TRBV12-5 with TRBJ2-5; D is unclear. This CDR3 comprises 13 residues. The germline CDR1 and CDR2 sequences are LGHNT and FRNRAP. Trimming removed 1 base from V and 4 bases from J, with 7 bases in between.

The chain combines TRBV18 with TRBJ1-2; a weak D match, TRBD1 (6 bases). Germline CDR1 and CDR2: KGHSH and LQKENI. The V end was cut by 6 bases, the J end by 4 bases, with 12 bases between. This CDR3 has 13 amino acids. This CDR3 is CASSQGQSYGYTF. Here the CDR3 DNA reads TGTGCCAGCTCCCAAGGACAGAGCTATGGCTACACCTTC.